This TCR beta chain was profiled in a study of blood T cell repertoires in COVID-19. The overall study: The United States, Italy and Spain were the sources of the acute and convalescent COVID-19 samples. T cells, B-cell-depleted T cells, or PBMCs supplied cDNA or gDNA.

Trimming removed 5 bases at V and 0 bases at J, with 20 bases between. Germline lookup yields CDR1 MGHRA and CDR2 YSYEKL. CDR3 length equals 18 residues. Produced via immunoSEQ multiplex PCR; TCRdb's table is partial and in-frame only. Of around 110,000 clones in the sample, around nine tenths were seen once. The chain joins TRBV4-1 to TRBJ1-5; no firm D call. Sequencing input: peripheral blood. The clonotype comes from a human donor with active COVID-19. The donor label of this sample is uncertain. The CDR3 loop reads CASSSSGAVGDSNQPQHF. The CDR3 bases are TGCGCCAGCAGCTCAAGTGGCGCAGTCGGGGATAGCAATCAGCCCCAGCATTTT.